This T cell receptor (beta chain) was obtained from a study of blood T cell repertoires in COVID-19 (dated by TCRdb to about 2020). General notes on the study: Collaborator samples came from the United States, Italy and Spain and covered acute and convalescent phases of COVID-19. A freely available public database, intended as a resource for researchers studying the immune response to SARS-CoV-2, is where the repertoires were released. Subjects who had been exposed to COVID-19, were actively infected with it, or had recovered from it provided the deeply sampled blood TCRbeta repertoires that made up the dataset. The material from the prospective study consisted of cDNA or gDNA derived from T cells, B-cell-depleted T cells, or PBMCs. Where available, HLA class I and class II types were taken from metadata supplied by the sample provider and were not determined by assay-based typing. Nearly every sample came with metadata listing a de-identified subject ID, COVID-19 status, age in years and sex. The samples were drawn from two sources: the first 160 participants of the ongoing ImmuneRACE study, and over 1,000 subjects contributed by 6 global collaborators. The investigation overall reported the following: Clinical and demographic metadata were provided uncurated, with the amount varying by source and participant.

Notes on this clone: Its antigen is still unknown. No much larger clone is present one base from it, and per-base qualities are unavailable.

TCRbeta CDR3 regions were amplified from genomic DNA using the immunoSEQ Assay, a bias-controlled multiplex PCR. Under the source paper's analysis protocol: The number of nucleated cells in each sample was estimated from the amplification of reference gene primers within the assay. To quantify the absolute abundance of each unique TCRbeta CDR3 rearrangement, sequence reads were collapsed and filtered. For each sample, productive Simpson clonality was calculated as the square root of Simpson's diversity index over productive rearrangements. TCRdb stores this immuneACCESS table with in-frame sequences only. Part of the clones is absent; in the studies checked, under half of the shortfall reflects unresolved V genes, and no reason is known for the rest. V, J and clone size derive from that table, while D and trimming were established from the DNA sequence. The sample has around 300,000 clones on record, 85% to 90% of them singletons. Together, the top ten hold around 4.5% of the sample.

The CDR3 has 16 amino acids, counting the end cysteine and phenylalanine. CDR3 DNA is the only sequence kept; it has 48 bases, read in frame from the first base. Trimming removed 4 bases from V and 8 bases from J; the gene matches leave 13 bases unexplained. CDR1 is given as SGHNT and CDR2 as YYREEE, both from the germline V gene (reference sequence). Participants in the prospective study were aged about 18 to 89 years, lived in 20 to 30 United States geographic areas, and enrolled through a virtual design. In the prospective study, cohorts were assigned on the basis of participant-reported clinical history obtained from a screening survey and a study questionnaire. Each participant in the prospective study had whole blood, serum and a nasopharyngeal or oropharyngeal swab collected by mobile phlebotomists. Prospective study participants could optionally give additional blood draws and questionnaires over a 2-month period. Blood samples from the prospective study were shipped frozen or at room temperature prior to DNA extraction.

This sequence originates from a woman younger than 30 with acute COVID-19. The chain is assembled from TRBV5-4 and TRBJ2-1; the junction holds 9 bases that match TRBD1. Sequenced material: PBMCs or T cells enriched from blood (not recorded which). The sequenced DNA is TGTGCCAGCAGCGGCGGTACAGGGGGCGGCCGCGATGAGCAGTTCTTC. The resulting protein is CASSGGTGGGRDEQFF.